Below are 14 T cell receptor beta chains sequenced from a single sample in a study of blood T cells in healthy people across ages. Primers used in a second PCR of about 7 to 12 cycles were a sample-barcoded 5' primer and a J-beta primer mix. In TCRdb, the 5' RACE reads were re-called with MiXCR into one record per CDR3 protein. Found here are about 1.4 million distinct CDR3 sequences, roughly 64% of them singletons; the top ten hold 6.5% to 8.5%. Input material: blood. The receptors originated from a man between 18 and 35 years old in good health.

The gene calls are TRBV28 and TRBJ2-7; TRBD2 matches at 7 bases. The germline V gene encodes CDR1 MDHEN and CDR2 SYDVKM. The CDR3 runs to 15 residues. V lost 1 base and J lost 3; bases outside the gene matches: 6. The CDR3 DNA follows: TGTGCCAGCAGTTTATTTAGGGAGGGGCTCTACGAGCAGTACTTC. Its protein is CASSLFREGLYEQYF.

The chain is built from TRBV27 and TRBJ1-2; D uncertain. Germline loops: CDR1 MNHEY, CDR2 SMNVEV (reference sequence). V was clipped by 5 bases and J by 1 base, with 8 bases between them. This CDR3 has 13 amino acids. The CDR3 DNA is TGTGCCAGCAGTCCGCACCTTAACTATGGCTACACCTTC. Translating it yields CASSPHLNYGYTF.

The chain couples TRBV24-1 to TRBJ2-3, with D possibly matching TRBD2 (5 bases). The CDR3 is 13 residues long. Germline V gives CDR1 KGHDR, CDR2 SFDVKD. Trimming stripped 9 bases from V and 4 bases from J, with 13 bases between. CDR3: CATRRWSSDTQYF. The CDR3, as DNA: TGTGCCACCCGGAGGTGGAGCTCAGATACGCAGTATTTT.

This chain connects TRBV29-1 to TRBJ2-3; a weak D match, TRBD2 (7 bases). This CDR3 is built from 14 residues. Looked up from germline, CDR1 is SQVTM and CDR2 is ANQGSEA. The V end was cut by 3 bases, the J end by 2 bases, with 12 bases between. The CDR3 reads CSVEAGAITDTQYF. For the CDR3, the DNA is TGCAGCGTTGAGGCGGGGGCCATCACAGATACGCAGTATTTT.

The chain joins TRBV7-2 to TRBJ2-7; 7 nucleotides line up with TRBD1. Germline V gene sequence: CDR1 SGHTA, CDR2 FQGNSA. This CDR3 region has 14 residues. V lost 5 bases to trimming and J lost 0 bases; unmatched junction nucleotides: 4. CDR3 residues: CASSKRDSSYEQYF. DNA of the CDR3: TGTGCCAGCAGCAAAAGGGACAGCTCCTACGAGCAGTACTTC.

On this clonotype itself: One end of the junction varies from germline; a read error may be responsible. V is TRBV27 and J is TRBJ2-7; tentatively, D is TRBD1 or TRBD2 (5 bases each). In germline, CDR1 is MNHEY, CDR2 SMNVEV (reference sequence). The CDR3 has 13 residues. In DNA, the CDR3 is TGTGCCACCGCATACGGGGCATCCTACGGGCAGTACTTC. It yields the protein CATAYGASYGQYF.

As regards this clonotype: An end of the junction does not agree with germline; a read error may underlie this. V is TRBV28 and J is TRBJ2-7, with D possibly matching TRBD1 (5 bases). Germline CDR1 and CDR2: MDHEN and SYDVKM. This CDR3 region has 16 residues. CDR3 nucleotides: TGTGCCGGCAGTTTGCCCAATGACAGACCCTACAATGAGCAGTACTTC. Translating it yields CAGSLPNDRPYNEQYF.

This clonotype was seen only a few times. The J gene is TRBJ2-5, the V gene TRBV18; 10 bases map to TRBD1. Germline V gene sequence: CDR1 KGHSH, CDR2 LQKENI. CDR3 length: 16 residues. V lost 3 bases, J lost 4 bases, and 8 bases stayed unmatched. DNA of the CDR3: TGTGCCAGCTCACCCCCGACAGGGGGCGCGGCAGAGACCCAGTACTTC. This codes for CASSPPTGGAAETQYF. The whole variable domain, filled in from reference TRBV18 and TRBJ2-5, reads NAGVMQNPRHLVRRRGQEARLRCSPMKGHSHVYWYRQLPEEGLKFMVYLQKENIIDESGMPKERFSAEFPKEGPSILRIQQVVRGDSAAYFCASSPPTGGAAETQYFGPGTRLLVL.

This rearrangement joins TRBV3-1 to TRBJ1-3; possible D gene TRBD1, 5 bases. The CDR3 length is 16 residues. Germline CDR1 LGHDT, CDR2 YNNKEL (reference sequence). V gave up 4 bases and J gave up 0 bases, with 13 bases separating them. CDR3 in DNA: TGTGCCAGCAGCCCCTATCAGGGCTTCTCTGGAAACACCATATATTTT. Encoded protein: CASSPYQGFSGNTIYF.

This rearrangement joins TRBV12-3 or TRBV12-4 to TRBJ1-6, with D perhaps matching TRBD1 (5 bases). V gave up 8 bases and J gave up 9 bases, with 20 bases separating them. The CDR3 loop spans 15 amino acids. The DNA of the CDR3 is TGTGCCAGCCGTCCGATGGGGGGTGACGGTTCACCCCTCCACTTT. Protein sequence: CASRPMGGDGSPLHF.

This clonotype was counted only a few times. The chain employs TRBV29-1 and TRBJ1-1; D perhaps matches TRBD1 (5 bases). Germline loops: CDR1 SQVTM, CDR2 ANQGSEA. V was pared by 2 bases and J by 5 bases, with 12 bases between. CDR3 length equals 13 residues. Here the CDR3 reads CSVELGVRTEAFF. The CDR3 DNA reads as TGCAGCGTTGAATTGGGGGTACGAACTGAAGCTTTCTTT.

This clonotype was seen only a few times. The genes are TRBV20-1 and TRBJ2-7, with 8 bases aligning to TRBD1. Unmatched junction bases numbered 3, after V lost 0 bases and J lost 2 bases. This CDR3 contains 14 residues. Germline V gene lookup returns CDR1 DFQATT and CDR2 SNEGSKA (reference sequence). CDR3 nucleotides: TGCAGTGCTAGAGATTGGGACAGGCCCTACGAGCAGTACTTC. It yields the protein CSARDWDRPYEQYF.

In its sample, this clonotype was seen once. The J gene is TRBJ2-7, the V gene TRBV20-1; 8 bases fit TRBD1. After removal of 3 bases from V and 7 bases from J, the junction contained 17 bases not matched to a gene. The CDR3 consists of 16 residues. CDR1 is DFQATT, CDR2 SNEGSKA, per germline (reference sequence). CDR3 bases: TGCAGTGCTAGCGACGTGACAGGGGACACCTACAATGAGCAGTACTTC. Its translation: CSASDVTGDTYNEQYF.

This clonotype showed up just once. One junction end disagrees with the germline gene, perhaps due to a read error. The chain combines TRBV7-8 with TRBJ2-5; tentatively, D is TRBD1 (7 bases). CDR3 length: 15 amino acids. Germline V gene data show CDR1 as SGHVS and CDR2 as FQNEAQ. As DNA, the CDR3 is TGTGCCAGCGGAGTCTGGAGGGGGCCCGAGAGAGGACAGTACTTT. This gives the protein CASGVWRGPERGQYF.